Listed below are T cell receptor beta chains from one sample, sequenced in a study of blood T cell repertoires in COVID-19. TCRdb's table, derived via immunoSEQ multiplex PCR, lists solely in-frame clones and lacks some. The table lists over 100,000 clones, roughly nine tenths of them singletons. The specimen was peripheral blood. The receptors shown here come from an older woman with COVID-19, enrolled during active disease. Each CDR3 is given with its conserved first and last residue. A D gene is named only where the DNA matches it firmly. Rows give clone size only sometimes, using once, few, many, or a class for an expanded clone.

TRBV29-1,-,-,TRBJ2-1,TGCAGCGGATTTGCGGGGGCGGGAGTTCAGCACAATGAGCAGTTCTTC,CSGFAGAGVQHNEQFF
TRBV5-1,-,-,TRBJ2-2,TGCGCCAGCAGCTTGGCGGGGAACACCGGGGAGCTGTTTTTT,CASSLAGNTGELFF
TRBV6-5,-,TRBD1,TRBJ2-2,TGTGCCAGCAGTTACGCCGGGACAGGGACCGGGGAGCTGTTTTTT,CASSYAGTGTGELFF
TRBV7-9,-,-,TRBJ1-2,TGTGCCAGCAGCTTGGGAGCCCTCGGGGAAGGCTACACCTTC,CASSLGALGEGYTF
TRBV10-3,-,-,TRBJ2-4,TGTGCCATCAGTGAGTCTTCTGGCGGGGGCGGGAAAAACATTCAGTACTTC,CAISESSGGGGKNIQYF
TRBV12-3/TRBV12-4,-,-,TRBJ1-2,TGTGCCAGCAGTTTATCTGGGGGGTACTACACCTTC,CASSLSGGYYTF
TRBV6-6,-,TRBD1,TRBJ1-1,TGTGCCAGCAGAGGCGGGGACAGGGAGGACACTGAAGCTTTCTTT,CASRGGDREDTEAFF
TRBV7-2,-,TRBD1,TRBJ2-7,TGTGCCAGCAGCCCGGAACAGGGGGCGACCGAGCAGTACTTC,CASSPEQGATEQYF
TRBV13,-,TRBD1,TRBJ1-2,TGTGCCAGCAGCTTACCGGGGACAGGGTACTATGGCTACACCTTC,CASSLPGTGYYGYTF
TRBV27,once,-,TRBJ2-5,TGTGCCAGCAGTTTATCGGGGGCCGCGGGGACCCAGTACTTC,CASSLSGAAGTQYF
TRBV29-1,few,-,TRBJ1-3,TGCAGCGTTACAGACCAGGGAAACACCATATATTTT,CSVTDQGNTIYF
TRBV4-1,-,-,TRBJ1-5,TGCGCCAGCAGCCAAGATAGGTTGTCGGGTCAGCCCCAGCATTTT,CASSQDRLSGQPQHF
TRBV7-2,-,TRBD2,TRBJ2-2,TGTGCCAGCAGCTTTCTAGCGGGGGCGGGAAACACCGGGGAGCTGTTTTTT,CASSFLAGAGNTGELFF
TRBV19,-,-,TRBJ1-4,TGTGCCAGTAGAAGGTGGGCTGCAACTAATGAAAAACTGTTTTTT,CASRRWAATNEKLFF
TRBV27,once,TRBD1,TRBJ1-2,TGTGCCAGCAGTCGGACAGGGGACGGCTACACCTTC,CASSRTGDGYTF
TRBV28,-,TRBD1,TRBJ2-2,TGTGCCACCATCCGAACAGGGGTAGGCTCCGGGGAGCTGTTTTTT,CATIRTGVGSGELFF
TRBV7-2,-,-,TRBJ2-6,TGTGCCAGCAGCTTAGATGGGGGCGCGAGGGCCAACGTCCTGACTTTC,CASSLDGGARANVLTF
TRBV11-3,-,-,TRBJ1-1,TGTGCCAGCAGCTTAGATGAGGCCGCCCCCCATAGAGCGAACACTGAAGCTTTCTTT,CASSLDEAAPHRANTEAFF
TRBV2,-,TRBD1,TRBJ2-2,TGTGCCAGCAGTGAAGTAACAGGGGGCACCGGGGAGCTGTTTTTT,CASSEVTGGTGELFF
TRBV5-6,-,-,TRBJ2-1,TGTGCCAGCAGCTTGGGGGCCGGTACAGAGTACAATGAGCAGTTCTTC,CASSLGAGTEYNEQFF
TRBV6-1,-,-,TRBJ1-5,TGTGCCAGCAGTGAAATCGGGGGGGTGGAAGGGAGTCAGCCCCAGCATTTT,CASSEIGGVEGSQPQHF
TRBV28,-,-,TRBJ2-5,TGTGCCAGCAGTTTTTTGACACCTGGGACCCAGTACTTC,CASSFLTPGTQYF
TRBV30,-,-,TRBJ1-1,TGTGCCTGGAGTGTACGGGTTACCGAAGCTTTCTTT,CAWSVRVTEAFF
TRBV5-6,-,TRBD1,TRBJ2-5,TGTGCCAGCAGCTTGGCAGAGGGGGCCCACGAGACCCAGTACTTC,CASSLAEGAHETQYF
TRBV28,-,TRBD2,TRBJ2-5,TGTGCCAGCCTGGGGAGCGGGGGGAGGGCCCAGTACTTC,CASLGSGGRAQYF
TRBV7-9,-,-,TRBJ2-3,TGTGCCAGCAGCTCACTGGCTGGGGCCACAGATACGCAGTATTTT,CASSSLAGATDTQYF
TRBV4-2,-,-,TRBJ1-5,TGTGCCAGCAGCCAAGACAATCGGGGGGCCTATAATCAGCCCCAGCATTTT,CASSQDNRGAYNQPQHF
TRBV6-6,-,-,TRBJ1-2,TGTGCCAGCGCTCCTGACTTACAGGGTCAATATGGCTACACCTTC,CASAPDLQGQYGYTF
TRBV6-6,-,TRBD1,TRBJ2-7,TGTGCCAGCAGTTACTCGAGACAGGGGGGCTACGAGCAGTACTTC,CASSYSRQGGYEQYF
TRBV6-2/TRBV6-3,-,-,TRBJ2-2,TGTGCCAGCAGTTACTGGTCGGGCACCGGGGAGCTGTTTTTT,CASSYWSGTGELFF
TRBV11-2,-,TRBD2,TRBJ2-5,TGTGCCAGCAGCTTAGCTAGCGGGGGAGGTGAGACCCAGTACTTC,CASSLASGGGETQYF
TRBV6-5,-,-,TRBJ1-5,TGTGCCAGCAGCCCAGACAGAAATCAGCCCCAGCATTTT,CASSPDRNQPQHF
TRBV3-1/TRBV3-2,-,TRBD1,TRBJ1-3,TGTGCCAGCAGCCCTCGGACAGGACGGGATGGCTCTGGAAACACCATATATTTT,CASSPRTGRDGSGNTIYF
TRBV10-2,-,-,TRBJ2-7,TGCGCCAGCACCGGGGGACTCCCAAGCGAGCAGTACTTC,CASTGGLPSEQYF
TRBV2,-,-,TRBJ1-1,TGTGCCAGGGGACTTAGGGGCAACCCTGAAGCTTTCTTT,CARGLRGNPEAFF
TRBV6-6,-,-,TRBJ2-1,TGTGCCACCGCTTGGGCGGGAAACAATGAGCAGTTCTTC,CATAWAGNNEQFF
TRBV5-4,-,TRBD2,TRBJ2-3,TGTGCCAGCAGCGCCGGGGCTGCGGGGGTTACGCAGTATTTT,CASSAGAAGVTQYF
TRBV4-1,once,TRBD1,TRBJ2-1,TGCGCCAGCAGCCAATTTTTAACCGGGACAGATACCTACAATGAGCAGTTCTTC,CASSQFLTGTDTYNEQFF
TRBV24-1,few,-,TRBJ1-5,TGTGCCACCAGCTTTACAGGGAATCAGCCCCAGCATTTT,CATSFTGNQPQHF
TRBV3-1/TRBV3-2,-,TRBD1,TRBJ1-2,TGTGCCAGCAGCCAAGAGGGACAGTCCTATGGCTACACCTTC,CASSQEGQSYGYTF
TRBV5-6,-,TRBD1,TRBJ1-5,TGTGCCAGCAGCTTCGGGACAGGGTATCAGCCCCAGCATTTT,CASSFGTGYQPQHF
TRBV7-2,-,TRBD1,TRBJ1-2,TGTGCCAGCAGCTTAACGGGCGGACAGGGGGAGAGCTACACCTTC,CASSLTGGQGESYTF
TRBV7-9,-,-,TRBJ2-3,TGTGCCAGCAGCCCTACCAGGAGGGGTAGCACAGATACGCAGTATTTT,CASSPTRRGSTDTQYF
TRBV18,-,-,TRBJ1-5,TGTGCCAGCTCACCGGGGGGAGTTAGCAATCAGCCCCAGCATTTT,CASSPGGVSNQPQHF
TRBV6-5,-,TRBD2,TRBJ2-2,TGTGCCAGCAGGAAAGCGGGGGATACCGGGGAGCTGTTTTTT,CASRKAGDTGELFF
TRBV18,-,-,TRBJ2-2,TGTGCCAGCTCCCTTCCCCCCAACACCGGGGAGCTGTTTTTT,CASSLPPNTGELFF
TRBV18,-,TRBD1,TRBJ2-7,TGTGCCAGCTCACCACCACCAGGGGGCTACGAGCAGTACTTC,CASSPPPGGYEQYF
TRBV7-7,once,-,TRBJ2-1,TGTGCCAGCAGGGCCCGGGAATTCGATGAGCAGTTCTTC,CASRAREFDEQFF
TRBV6-6,-,-,TRBJ1-6,TGTGCCAGCAGTTACGGAGACCGTTATAATTCACCCCTCCACTTT,CASSYGDRYNSPLHF
TRBV11-2,-,TRBD2,TRBJ2-5,TGTGCCAGCAGCCAAAGCGGGGGGGCGCTGACCCAGTACTTC,CASSQSGGALTQYF
TRBV2,-,TRBD2,TRBJ2-7,TGTGCCAGCAGAAGCGGGGTGAGCTCCTACGAGCAGTACTTC,CASRSGVSSYEQYF
TRBV5-4,-,TRBD1,TRBJ2-3,TGTGCCAGCAGCAGACAGGGGATAACAGATACGCAGTATTTT,CASSRQGITDTQYF
TRBV3-1/TRBV3-2,-,TRBD1,TRBJ1-6,TGTGCCAGCAGCCAAGCAGGGGGCTATAATTCACCCCTCCACTTT,CASSQAGGYNSPLHF